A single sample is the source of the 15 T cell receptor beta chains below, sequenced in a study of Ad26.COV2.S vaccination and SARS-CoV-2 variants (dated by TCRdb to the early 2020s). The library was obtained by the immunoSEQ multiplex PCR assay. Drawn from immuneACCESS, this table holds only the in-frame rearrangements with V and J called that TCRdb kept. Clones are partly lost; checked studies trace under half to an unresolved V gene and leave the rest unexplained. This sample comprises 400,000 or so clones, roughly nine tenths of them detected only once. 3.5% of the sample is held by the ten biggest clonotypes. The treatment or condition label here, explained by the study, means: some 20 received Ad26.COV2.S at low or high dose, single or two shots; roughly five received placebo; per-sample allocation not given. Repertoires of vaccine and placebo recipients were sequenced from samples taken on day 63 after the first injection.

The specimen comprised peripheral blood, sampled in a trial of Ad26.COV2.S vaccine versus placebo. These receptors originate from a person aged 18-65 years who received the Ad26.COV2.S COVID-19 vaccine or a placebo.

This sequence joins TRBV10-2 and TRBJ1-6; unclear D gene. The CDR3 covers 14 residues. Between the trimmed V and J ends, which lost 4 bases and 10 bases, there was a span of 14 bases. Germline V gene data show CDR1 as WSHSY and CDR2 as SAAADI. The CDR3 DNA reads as TGCGCCAGCAGTGTGGACGGCTGGAGATCACCCCTCCACTTT. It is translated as CASSVDGWRSPLHF.

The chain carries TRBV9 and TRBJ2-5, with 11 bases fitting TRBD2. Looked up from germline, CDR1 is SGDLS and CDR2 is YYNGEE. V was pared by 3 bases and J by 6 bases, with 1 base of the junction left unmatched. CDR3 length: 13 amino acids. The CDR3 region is CASSETSGKTQYF. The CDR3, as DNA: TGTGCCAGCAGCGAGACTAGCGGGAAGACCCAGTACTTC.

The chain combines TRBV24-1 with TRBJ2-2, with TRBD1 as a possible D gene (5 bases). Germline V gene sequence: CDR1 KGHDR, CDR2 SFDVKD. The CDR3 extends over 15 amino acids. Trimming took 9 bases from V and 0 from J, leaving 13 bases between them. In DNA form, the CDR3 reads TGTGCCACCGAGCCAGGACAATCGAACACCGGGGAGCTGTTTTTT. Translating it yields CATEPGQSNTGELFF.

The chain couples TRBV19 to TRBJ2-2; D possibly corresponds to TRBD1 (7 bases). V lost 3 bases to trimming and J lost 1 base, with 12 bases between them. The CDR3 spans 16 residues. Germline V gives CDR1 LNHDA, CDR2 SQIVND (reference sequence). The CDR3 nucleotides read TGTGCCAGTAGTATTCAGGGGGGCGAGAACACCGGGGAGCTGTTTTTT. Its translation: CASSIQGGENTGELFF.

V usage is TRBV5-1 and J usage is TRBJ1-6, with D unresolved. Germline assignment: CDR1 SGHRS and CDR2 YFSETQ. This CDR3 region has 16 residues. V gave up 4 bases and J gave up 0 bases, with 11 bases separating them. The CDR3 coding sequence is TGCGCCAGCAGCAAGGACGGGTCCTCCTATAATTCACCCCTCCACTTT. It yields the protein CASSKDGSSYNSPLHF.

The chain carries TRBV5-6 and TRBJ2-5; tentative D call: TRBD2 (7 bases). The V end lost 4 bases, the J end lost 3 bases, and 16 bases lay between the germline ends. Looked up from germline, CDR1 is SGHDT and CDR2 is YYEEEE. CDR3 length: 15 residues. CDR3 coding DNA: TGTGCCAGCAGCCCTATAGGGGGGGACGAAGAGACCCAGTACTTC. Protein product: CASSPIGGDEETQYF.

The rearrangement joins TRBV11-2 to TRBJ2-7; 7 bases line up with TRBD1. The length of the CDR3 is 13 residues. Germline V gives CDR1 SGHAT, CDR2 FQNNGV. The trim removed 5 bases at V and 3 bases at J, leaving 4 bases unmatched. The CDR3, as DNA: TGTGCCAGCAGCAAACCAGGGGGCTACGAGCAGTACTTC. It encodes CASSKPGGYEQYF.

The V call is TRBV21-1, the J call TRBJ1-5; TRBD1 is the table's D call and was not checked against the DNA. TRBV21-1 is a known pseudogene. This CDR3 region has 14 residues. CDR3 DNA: TGTGCCAGCAGCAAAGGGCAGGGGGGTCAGCCCCAGCATTTT. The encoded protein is CASSKGQGGQPQHF.

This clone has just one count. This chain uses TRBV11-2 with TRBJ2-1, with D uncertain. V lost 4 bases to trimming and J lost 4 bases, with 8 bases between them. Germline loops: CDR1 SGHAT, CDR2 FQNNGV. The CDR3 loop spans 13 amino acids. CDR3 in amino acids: CASSSVLYNEQFF. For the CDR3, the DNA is TGTGCCAGCAGCTCAGTATTATACAATGAGCAGTTCTTC.

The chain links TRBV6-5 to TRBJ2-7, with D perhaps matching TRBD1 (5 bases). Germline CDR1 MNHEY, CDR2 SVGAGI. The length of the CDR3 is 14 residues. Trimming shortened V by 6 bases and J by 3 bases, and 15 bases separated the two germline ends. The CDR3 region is CASSPTASNYEQYF. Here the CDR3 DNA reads TGTGCCAGCAGCCCGACAGCATCCAACTACGAGCAGTACTTC.

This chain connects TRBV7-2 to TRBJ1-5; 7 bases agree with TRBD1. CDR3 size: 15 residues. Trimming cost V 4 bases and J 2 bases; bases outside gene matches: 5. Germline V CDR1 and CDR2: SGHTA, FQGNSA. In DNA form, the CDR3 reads TGTGCCAGCAGCTGGCAGGGGGTAGGCAATCAGCCCCAGCATTTT. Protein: CASSWQGVGNQPQHF.

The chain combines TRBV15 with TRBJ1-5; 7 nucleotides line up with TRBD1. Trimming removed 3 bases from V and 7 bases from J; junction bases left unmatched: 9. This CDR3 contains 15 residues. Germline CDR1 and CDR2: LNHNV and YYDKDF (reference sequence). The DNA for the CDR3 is TGTGCCACCAGCAGGGAATGGACAGGTTCGCAGCCCCAGCATTTT. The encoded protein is CATSREWTGSQPQHF.

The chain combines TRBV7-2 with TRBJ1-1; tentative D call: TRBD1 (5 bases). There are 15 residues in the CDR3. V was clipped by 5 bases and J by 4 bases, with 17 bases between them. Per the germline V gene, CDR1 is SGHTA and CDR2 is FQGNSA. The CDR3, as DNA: TGTGCCAGCAGCCCCAGGAAGTGGGGGTTCACTGAAGCTTTCTTT. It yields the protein CASSPRKWGFTEAFF.

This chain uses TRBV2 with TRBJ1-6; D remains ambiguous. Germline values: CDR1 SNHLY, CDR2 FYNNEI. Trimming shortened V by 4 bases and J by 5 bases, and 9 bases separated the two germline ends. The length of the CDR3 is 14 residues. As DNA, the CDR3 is TGTGCCAGCAGTGTAGCCCGGAATAATTCACCCCTCCACTTT. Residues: CASSVARNNSPLHF.

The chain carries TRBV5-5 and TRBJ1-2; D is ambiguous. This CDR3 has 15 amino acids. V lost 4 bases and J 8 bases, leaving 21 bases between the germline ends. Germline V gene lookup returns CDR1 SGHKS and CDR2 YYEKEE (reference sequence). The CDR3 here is CASSRLDLSWVGYTF. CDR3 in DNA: TGTGCCAGCAGCCGTTTGGATCTTTCGTGGGTAGGCTACACCTTC.